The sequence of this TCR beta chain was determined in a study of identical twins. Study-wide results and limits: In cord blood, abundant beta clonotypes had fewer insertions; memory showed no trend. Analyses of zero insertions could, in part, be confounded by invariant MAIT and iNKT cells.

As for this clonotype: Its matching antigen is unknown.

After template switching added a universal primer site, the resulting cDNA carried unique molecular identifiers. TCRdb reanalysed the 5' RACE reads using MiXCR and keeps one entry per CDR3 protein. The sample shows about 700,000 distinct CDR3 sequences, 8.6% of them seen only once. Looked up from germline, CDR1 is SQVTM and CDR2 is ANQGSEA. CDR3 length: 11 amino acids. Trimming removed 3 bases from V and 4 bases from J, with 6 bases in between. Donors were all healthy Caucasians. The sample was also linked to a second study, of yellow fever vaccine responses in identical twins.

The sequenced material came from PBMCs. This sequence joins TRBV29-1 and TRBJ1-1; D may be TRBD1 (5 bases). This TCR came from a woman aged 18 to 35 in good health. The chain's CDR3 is CSVDGGTEAFF. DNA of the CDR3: TGCAGCGTTGATGGGGGCACTGAAGCTTTCTTT.